By frequency, the clone carrying this TCR beta chain registers medium-sized. Its target is not known. This specimen belongs to a study of CXCR3-negative and CXCR3-positive naive CD8 T cells. Looking at the study overall: The study obtained roughly 140 million TRB reads, about 1.5 +/- 0.3 million per library. Study-level results: Hydrophobicity of TRB CDR3s was greater in CXCR3-positive naive cells than in CXCR3-negative naive cells. Memory cells differed in TRBV-TRBJ usage, but naive CXCR3-negative and CXCR3-positive cells had similar usage. Cryopreservation partially decreased CXCR3 expression, and most assays used fresh PBMCs.

Definition of naive CD8+ T cells rested on a CD45RO-CCR7+CD27+CD95- profile. The authors prepared UMI-labeled TRB cDNA libraries by 5' RACE. Following a re-call of the 5' RACE reads, TCRdb has one entry per CDR3 protein and lacks DNA. This repertoire includes about 7,700 distinct CDR3 sequences. The CDR3 contains 14 residues. Germline V gene data show CDR1 as SGHAT and CDR2 as FQNNGV. The sequence derives from a human donor in good health. Some clones in this sample may be carry-over from other donors' samples. The chain couples TRBV11-2 to TRBJ2-7; TCRdb names TRBD1, which stays unverified in the absence of DNA. The sequencing input was naive CXCR3+ CD8+ T cells from blood. Documented subset: CD45RO-CCR7+CD27+CD95- naive CD8+ T cells expressing CXCR3 (TNR3+). Here the CDR3 reads CASSWDPGTYEQYF.